This TCR beta chain was sequenced during a study of response to subunit inactivated influenza vaccine. Notes on the study in general: There was a suggestion from the authors that each seasonal influenza vaccination recruits few new T cells.

This clonotype was picked up a small number of times. Its antigen is as yet unknown. Using its own MiXCR run on the RT-PCR reads, TCRdb lists one record per CDR3 protein. The sample holds some 500,000 distinct CDR3 sequences; about 25% are singletons and the top ten take around 1.8%. The TCR sequence derives from a man aged 45-65 years who received an inactivated influenza vaccine. The sample in question was CD4+ T cells sorted from PBMCs, obtained about 5 days after vaccination.

Written as DNA, the CDR3 is TGTGCCAGCCAGGGGGCGGATACGCAGTATTTT. Residues: CASQGADTQYF. The chain is built from TRBV7-9 and TRBJ2-3, with 8 positions matching TRBD1. The CDR3 spans 11 residues. The ends lost 8 bases at V and 6 bases at J; junction bases unmatched: 1. The germline CDR1 and CDR2 sequences are SEHNR and FQNEAQ (reference sequence). Variable domain in full (rest from reference TRBV7-9 and TRBJ2-3): DTGVSQNPRHKITKRGQNVTFRCDPISEHNRLYWYRQTLGQGPEFLTYFQNEAQLEKSRLLSDRFSAERPKGSFSTLEIQRTEQGDSAMYLCASQGADTQYFGPGTRLTVL.